The clone carrying this T cell receptor (beta chain) was found many times. Its antigen remains unidentified. The entry originates in a study of cytomegalovirus exposure and HLA in healthy donors. Study in general: Most donors, 81% of 350 to 450 genotyped, fell in the Caucasian-associated ancestry cluster. Study-wide results and limits: In a later analysis, DRB1 alleles had the most associated TCRs; HLA-C alleles the fewest. Highly shared variants forming one cluster were likely a sequencing artifact. In a later analysis, at a false discovery rate of 0.05, over 15,000 TCR beta sequences matched HLA alleles.

There are 19 residues in the CDR3. V lost 0 bases, J lost 2 bases, and 15 bases stayed unmatched. The germline V gene has CDR1 SGHDN and CDR2 FVKESK. The PCR was carried out with 60 Vbeta primers and 13 Jbeta primers. Using immunoSEQ multiplex PCR, the repertoire was profiled, and TCRdb retains in-frame clones only, with some absent. The table lists 170,000 or so clones, 84% of them singletons. The chain employs TRBV14 and TRBJ2-7; 8 bases line up with TRBD2. Sequenced: PBMCs. This sequence was found in a man aged 18 to 30 in good health and CMV-seronegative. The CDR3: CASSQDRSRIRREAYEQYF. For the CDR3, the DNA is TGTGCCAGCAGCCAAGATCGTAGTCGGATCCGGCGGGAGGCCTACGAGCAGTACTTC.